These T cell receptor beta chains were read from a single sample in a study of cytomegalovirus exposure and HLA in healthy donors. Produced via immunoSEQ multiplex PCR; TCRdb's table is partial and in-frame only. The repertoire has about 110,000 clones, 88% of them found once; the top ten carry 1.4%. The material sequenced was PBMCs. These receptors were collected from a woman aged 30 to 39 in good health and CMV-seropositive. Both conserved end residues are part of each CDR3. Fields, in order: J gene, V gene, clone size, D gene, CDR3 protein, CDR3 DNA. A D gene is named only where the DNA matches it firmly. Part of the rows lack a size; the others show once, few, many or a class for expanded clones.

J: TRBJ2-1
V: TRBV5-6
size: .
D: TRBD1
CDR3: CASRNVPGQSYNEQFF
DNA: TGTGCCAGCAGAAACGTACCGGGACAGTCATACAATGAGCAGTTCTTC

J: TRBJ2-2
V: TRBV4-3
size: .
D: TRBD1
CDR3: CAGSQGPGGMGRTGELFF
DNA: TGCGCCGGCAGCCAAGGTCCAGGGGGTATGGGACGCACCGGGGAGCTGTTTTTT

J: TRBJ2-1
V: TRBV6-4
size: .
D: TRBD1
CDR3: CASSDLRGFDYNEQFF
DNA: TGTGCCAGCAGTGACCTCAGGGGGTTCGATTACAATGAGCAGTTCTTC

J: TRBJ1-1
V: TRBV4-3
size: .
D: .
CDR3: CANSCDTEAFF
DNA: TGCGCCAACTCATGCGACACTGAAGCTTTCTTT

J: TRBJ1-2
V: TRBV6-4
size: .
D: TRBD1
CDR3: CASSGTGSQGGYTF
DNA: TGTGCCAGCAGTGGGACAGGAAGCCAGGGCGGCTACACCTTC

J: TRBJ2-3
V: TRBV2
size: .
D: .
CDR3: CASRRGSTTDTQYF
DNA: TGTGCCAGCAGAAGGGGGTCCACCACAGATACGCAGTATTTT

J: TRBJ1-2
V: TRBV5-1
size: .
D: .
CDR3: CASSLAGTYGYTF
DNA: TGCGCCAGCAGCTTGGCAGGGACATATGGCTACACCTTC

J: TRBJ1-5
V: TRBV6-6
size: .
D: TRBD1
CDR3: CASSTGDGNQPQHF
DNA: TGTGCCAGCAGCACAGGGGATGGCAATCAGCCCCAGCATTTT

J: TRBJ2-3
V: TRBV7-9
size: .
D: TRBD2
CDR3: CASSQEEAGGPDTQYF
DNA: TGTGCCAGCAGCCAAGAGGAAGCGGGAGGGCCAGATACGCAGTATTTT

J: TRBJ1-6
V: TRBV5-4
size: .
D: .
CDR3: CASSADYNSPLHF
DNA: TGTGCCAGCAGCGCGGACTATAATTCACCCCTCCACTTT

J: TRBJ2-7
V: TRBV4-1
size: .
D: .
CDR3: CASSQVSGGEDYEQYF
DNA: TGCGCCAGCAGCCAAGTCAGCGGCGGGGAGGACTACGAGCAGTACTTC

J: TRBJ2-7
V: TRBV11-2
size: .
D: TRBD1
CDR3: CASSLGGGASYEQYF
DNA: TGTGCCAGCAGCTTAGGAGGGGGCGCCTCCTACGAGCAGTACTTC

J: TRBJ2-5
V: TRBV5-4
size: .
D: .
CDR3: CASSLGQETQYF
DNA: TGTGCCAGCAGCTTGGGACAGGAGACCCAGTACTTC

J: TRBJ2-5
V: TRBV30
size: once
D: .
CDR3: CAWSPGRVRKETQYF
DNA: TGTGCCTGGAGTCCCGGCAGGGTTCGAAAAGAGACCCAGTACTTC

J: TRBJ1-5
V: TRBV19
size: .
D: .
CDR3: CASSINAAGTQHF
DNA: TGTGCCAGTAGTATCAACGCTGCGGGGACCCAGCATTTT

J: TRBJ1-2
V: TRBV2
size: .
D: .
CDR3: CASSEQGIGYGYTF
DNA: TGTGCCAGCAGTGAACAGGGGATCGGCTATGGCTACACCTTC

J: TRBJ2-1
V: TRBV2
size: .
D: TRBD2
CDR3: CAHAAGGPYDNEQFF
DNA: TGTGCCCATGCGGCGGGGGGCCCGTATGACAATGAGCAGTTCTTC

J: TRBJ2-1
V: TRBV5-6
size: once
D: TRBD2
CDR3: CASSLGTSVNEQFF
DNA: TGTGCCAGCAGCTTAGGGACTAGCGTCAATGAGCAGTTCTTC

J: TRBJ1-1
V: TRBV7-2
size: .
D: .
CDR3: CASSLRFYETNTEAFF
DNA: TGTGCCAGCAGCTTACGATTTTACGAAACTAACACTGAAGCTTTCTTT

J: TRBJ2-7
V: TRBV11-2
size: once
D: .
CDR3: CASSSPRGKAYEQYF
DNA: TGTGCCAGCAGCTCCCCCCGCGGGAAAGCCTACGAGCAGTACTTC

J: TRBJ1-1
V: TRBV7-2
size: .
D: .
CDR3: CASSQGRASTEAFF
DNA: TGTGCCAGCAGTCAGGGCAGGGCGTCAACTGAAGCTTTCTTT

J: TRBJ2-4
V: TRBV18
size: .
D: TRBD2
CDR3: CASSPPSLAVAKNIQYF
DNA: TGTGCCAGCTCACCACCGTCCCTAGCGGTAGCCAAAAACATTCAGTACTTC

J: TRBJ2-5
V: TRBV7-3
size: few
D: TRBD2
CDR3: CASSPEAGSLETQYF
DNA: TGTGCCAGCAGCCCGGAAGCGGGATCATTAGAGACCCAGTACTTC

J: TRBJ2-1
V: TRBV2
size: .
D: TRBD2
CDR3: CASSGSGVPANEQFF
DNA: TGTGCCAGCAGCGGTAGCGGGGTGCCAGCCAATGAGCAGTTCTTC

J: TRBJ2-7
V: TRBV28
size: .
D: .
CDR3: CASRRDSPRDEQYF
DNA: TGTGCCAGCAGAAGGGACTCCCCAAGGGACGAGCAGTACTTC

J: TRBJ1-1
V: TRBV15
size: .
D: .
CDR3: CATSRQGSPSRTEAFF
DNA: TGTGCCACCAGCAGACAGGGAAGCCCCTCGCGCACTGAAGCTTTCTTT

J: TRBJ2-2
V: TRBV29-1
size: .
D: TRBD1
CDR3: CSVRQGSSPDRELFF
DNA: TGCAGCGTTCGACAGGGGTCCTCCCCCGACCGGGAGCTGTTTTTT

J: TRBJ2-7
V: TRBV15
size: .
D: .
CDR3: CATSRDQQSYEQYF
DNA: TGTGCCACCAGCAGAGATCAACAGTCCTACGAGCAGTACTTC

J: TRBJ2-3
V: TRBV10-2
size: .
D: TRBD1
CDR3: CASSRRTGSDTQYF
DNA: TGCGCCAGCAGTCGTAGGACAGGCTCAGATACGCAGTATTTT

J: TRBJ2-4
V: TRBV9
size: .
D: .
CDR3: CASSVGGESKNIQYF
DNA: TGTGCCAGCAGCGTGGGCGGGGAATCAAAAAACATTCAGTACTTC

J: TRBJ1-2
V: TRBV18
size: once
D: TRBD1
CDR3: CASSSGQGHSYGYTF
DNA: TGTGCCAGCTCATCGGGACAGGGACATTCCTATGGCTACACCTTC

J: TRBJ2-7
V: TRBV7-6
size: .
D: TRBD2
CDR3: CASSFLAGGTYEQYF
DNA: TGTGCCAGCAGCTTTCTAGCGGGAGGAACCTACGAGCAGTACTTC

J: TRBJ1-1
V: TRBV6-5
size: .
D: .
CDR3: CASSYSHSRVTEAFF
DNA: TGTGCCAGCAGTTATTCTCACTCCAGGGTAACTGAAGCTTTCTTT

J: TRBJ2-7
V: TRBV5-1
size: .
D: TRBD2
CDR3: CASRSSGGYEQYF
DNA: TGCGCCAGCAGGTCTAGCGGGGGCTACGAGCAGTACTTC

J: TRBJ2-5
V: TRBV9
size: .
D: .
CDR3: CASSVGGTETQYF
DNA: TGTGCCAGCAGCGTAGGCGGGACGGAGACCCAGTACTTC

J: TRBJ2-7
V: TRBV5-1
size: .
D: TRBD2
CDR3: CASSLAGRSYEQYF
DNA: TGCGCCAGCAGCTTGGCCGGGAGGTCATACGAGCAGTACTTC

J: TRBJ1-3
V: TRBV7-2
size: .
D: .
CDR3: CASSSARSGNTIYF
DNA: TGTGCCAGCAGCTCCGCCCGGTCGGGAAACACCATATATTTT

J: TRBJ2-1
V: TRBV18
size: .
D: TRBD2
CDR3: CASSPPTSGIDEQFF
DNA: TGTGCCAGCTCACCACCGACTAGCGGGATCGATGAGCAGTTCTTC

J: TRBJ2-7
V: TRBV30
size: .
D: TRBD2
CDR3: CACIGGGPYEQYF
DNA: TGTGCCTGCATTGGGGGGGGTCCCTACGAGCAGTACTTC

J: TRBJ2-1
V: TRBV4-2
size: .
D: TRBD2
CDR3: CASSPQPGLENNEQFF
DNA: TGTGCCAGCAGCCCCCAGCCGGGACTAGAGAACAATGAGCAGTTCTTC

J: TRBJ2-1
V: TRBV11-3
size: .
D: .
CDR3: CASSSGVGNEQFF
DNA: TGTGCCAGCAGCTCAGGGGTAGGGAATGAGCAGTTCTTC

J: TRBJ1-5
V: TRBV19
size: .
D: .
CDR3: CASSIGTTGNQPQHF
DNA: TGTGCCAGTAGTATAGGCACCACGGGCAATCAGCCCCAGCATTTT

J: TRBJ2-5
V: TRBV7-9
size: few
D: TRBD2
CDR3: CASSLGLAGGAVRAQYF
DNA: TGTGCCAGCAGCTTGGGACTAGCGGGGGGCGCCGTTCGGGCCCAGTACTTC

J: TRBJ1-2
V: TRBV14
size: medium-sized
D: TRBD1
CDR3: CASSQDHGTGAGYTF
DNA: TGTGCCAGCAGCCAAGATCACGGGACAGGGGCTGGCTACACCTTC

J: TRBJ2-5
V: TRBV6-4
size: once
D: .
CDR3: CASSDPVEGTIQETQYF
DNA: TGTGCCAGCAGTGACCCGGTGGAGGGCACTATCCAAGAGACCCAGTACTTC